This paragraph covers one T cell receptor (beta chain) sequence. As yet, its antigen is unknown. This specimen comes from a study of T-cell memory formation after mild COVID-19. Across the study: TCR clusters were mostly confined to one donor each.

Overall study results and limits: Contracting CD4+ clones sat mainly in CM and EM; CD8+ in EMRA. Whether second-wave clones peaking at day 37 were SARS-CoV-2 specific went unconfirmed.

5'RACE, which relied on constant-segment primers, yielded TCR alpha and TCR beta cDNA libraries carrying sample barcodes and UMIs. From the 5' RACE reads, TCRdb called clonotypes with MiXCR, one entry per CDR3 protein. Of about 430,000 distinct CDR3 sequences listed, approximately 18% were seen once; the top ten hold 20% to 25%. CDR3 length equals 15 residues. The V gene end was trimmed by 8 bases and the J gene end by 3 bases; junction bases not matched to a gene: 12. CDR1 and CDR2 from the germline V gene are SNHLY and FYNNEI. This clonotype was sampled from a man younger than 35 who had mild COVID-19 (a few samples of this study predate the infection). Cell type and time point are not known. The chain is built from TRBV2 and TRBJ1-1; 7 bases line up with TRBD1. Sequencing input: PBMCs or a T cell subset sorted from them (not recorded which). CDR3 sequence: CASPRNDRVDTEAFF. CDR3 nucleotide sequence: TGTGCCAGCCCAAGAAACGACAGGGTGGACACTGAAGCTTTCTTT.